This T cell receptor (beta chain) was recovered during a study of blood T cell repertoires in COVID-19. TCRdb's copy holds only in-frame clones and misses some; the assay was immunoSEQ multiplex PCR. Found here are over 200,000 clones, more than 70% of them singletons; the top ten hold roughly 8.8%. This CDR3 is 14 amino acids long. V was pared by 4 bases and J by 2 bases, with 3 bases of the junction left unmatched. Germline lookup yields CDR1 SGHTA and CDR2 FQGNSA. Sequenced input: peripheral blood. The chain has TRBV7-2 and TRBJ2-3, with 7 bases identical to TRBD2. The sequence derives from a man aged 35-49 years with active or convalescent COVID-19. The chain's CDR3 is CASSSGLVTDTQYF. Written as DNA, the CDR3 is TGTGCCAGCAGCTCCGGACTAGTCACAGATACGCAGTATTTT.